The present TCR beta chain was sequenced within a study of OX40 agonist ivuxolimab in advanced cancers. The wider study: The group had a mean age of roughly 65 years, ranged from 23 to 79, and was approximately 81% male.

Overall study findings and caveats: No determination was made of the antigen specificity of the expanded peripheral T cells. With doses of 0.1 to 3.0 mg/kg, CD4+ and CD8+ blood T cells had undergone clonal expansion by week 6.

The cohort excluded patients with autoimmune disease history or systemic immunosuppression. About this clone itself: The antigen is undetermined.

Sequencing used immunoSEQ multiplex PCR; TCRdb keeps in-frame clones, though not all of them. The sample has fewer than 85,000 clones; 80% to 95% are singletons. This CDR3 is 13 amino acids long. Germline V gene sequence: CDR1 MNHEY, CDR2 SMNVEV (reference sequence). The V gene end was trimmed by 9 bases and the J gene end by 2 bases; junction bases not matched to a gene: 6. Sequenced here: CD4+ or CD8+ T cells sorted from blood, sampled in a trial of the OX40 agonist ivuxolimab. This sequence originates from an adult with an advanced solid tumor such as melanoma, head and neck, liver or kidney cancer. The V call is TRBV27, the J call TRBJ2-5, with 7 bases that match TRBD2. DNA for the CDR3: TGTGCCAGTAGTCGGGGGGTTCAAGAGACCCAGTACTTC. This sequence encodes CASSRGVQETQYF.